The entry that follows covers one T cell receptor (beta chain) sequence. The sample originates from a study of control samples from healthy donors and cancer patients. This CDR3 has 16 residues. J gave up 3 bases and V 0 bases, and 4 bases lay outside the gene matches. Germline CDR1 is SGHNT and CDR2 is YYREEE (reference sequence). Using immunoSEQ multiplex PCR, the repertoire was profiled, and TCRdb retains in-frame clones only, with some absent. The table records around 28,000 clones, around 87% of them present only once. Input material: PBMCs. This chain uses TRBV5-4 with TRBJ2-4, with 9 bases that match TRBD2. The sequence derives from a woman aged 40 to 49 with lung cancer. The CDR3 coding sequence is TGTGCCAGCAGCTTGGGCGGCGGGAGGGGCAAAAACATTCAGTACTTC. Its protein is CASSLGGGRGKNIQYF.